This T cell receptor beta chain comes out of a study of post-analysis software for immune sequencing data. The V segment lost 5 bases and the J segment 2 bases; nucleotides outside the gene matches: 8. Per the germline V gene, CDR1 is SGHRS and CDR2 is YFSETQ. The CDR3 has 15 amino acids. In this sample, this clonotype turned up many times. Its antigen is unidentified. Unique-molecular-identifier-tagged TCR beta cDNA libraries were used. In TCRdb, the PCR reads were re-called with MiXCR into one record per CDR3 protein. This table holds about 570,000 distinct CDR3 sequences, 30% to 40% found once. General study points: With TRBV5-6, TRBV5-1 and TRBV20-1 included, 4 to 6 TRBV segments were more frequent in patients than in controls. Samples from one preparation batch, clustered by F measure, grouped strongly together. The study found significantly lower normalized Chao1 diversity in multiple sclerosis patients than in controls.

Material for sequencing was blood. This chain joins TRBV5-1 and TRBJ2-7, with TRBD2 matching over 9 bases. The sequence was collected from a girl aged 2-17 years with multiple sclerosis. The CDR3 protein is CASRKSGGPPYEQYF. The DNA of the CDR3 is TGCGCCAGCAGAAAAAGCGGGGGGCCGCCCTACGAGCAGTACTTC.